This T cell receptor (beta chain) was identified during a study of T cell responses to AZD1222 COVID-19 vaccine. Looked up from germline, CDR1 is LGHNA and CDR2 is YNFKEQ. Deletions cut 0 bases from V and 2 bases from J, with 10 bases between. The CDR3 is made up of 16 amino acids. Assay used: immunoSEQ multiplex PCR; TCRdb lists only in-frame clones, some missing. Here the sample spans 84,000 or so clones, around nine tenths being singletons. The source is an adult in good health. Sample: peripheral blood, taken on day 0 of AZD1222 vaccination. V gene TRBV4-2 combines with J gene TRBJ2-2; D is uncertain. The CDR3 nucleotides read TGTGCCAGCAGCCAAGAAGGGCAGGTTAACACCGGGGAGCTGTTTTTT. This gives the protein CASSQEGQVNTGELFF.